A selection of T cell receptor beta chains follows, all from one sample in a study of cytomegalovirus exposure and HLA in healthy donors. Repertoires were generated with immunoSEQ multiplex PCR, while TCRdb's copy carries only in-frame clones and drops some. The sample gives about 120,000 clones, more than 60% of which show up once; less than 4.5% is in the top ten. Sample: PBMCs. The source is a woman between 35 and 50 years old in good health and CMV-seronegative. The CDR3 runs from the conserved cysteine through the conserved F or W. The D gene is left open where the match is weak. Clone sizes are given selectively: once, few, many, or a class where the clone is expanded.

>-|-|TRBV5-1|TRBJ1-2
CASSPGIYGYTF
TGCGCCAGCTCCCCGGGGATCTATGGCTACACCTTC
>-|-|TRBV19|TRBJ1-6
CASSTGQSNSPLHF
TGTGCCAGTAGTACTGGACAGTCCAATTCACCCCTCCACTTT
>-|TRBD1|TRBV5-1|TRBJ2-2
CASSPGQGNTGELFF
TGCGCCAGCAGCCCGGGACAGGGTAACACCGGGGAGCTGTTTTTT
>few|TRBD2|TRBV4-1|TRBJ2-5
CASSQQTSGSGGEETQYF
TGCGCCAGCAGCCAGCAGACTAGCGGGAGCGGGGGGGAAGAGACCCAGTACTTC
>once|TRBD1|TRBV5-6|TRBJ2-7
CASSRLTGIAYEQYF
TGTGCCAGCAGCCGTCTGACAGGGATCGCCTACGAGCAGTACTTC
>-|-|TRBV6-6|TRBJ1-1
CASSSGPRSEAFF
TGTGCCAGCAGTTCCGGCCCTAGGTCTGAAGCTTTCTTT
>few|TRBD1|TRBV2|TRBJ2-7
CASSEWLGQGAFEQYF
TGTGCCAGCAGTGAATGGTTGGGACAGGGGGCCTTCGAGCAGTACTTC
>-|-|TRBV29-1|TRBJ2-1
CSVEGWEVINEQFF
TGCAGCGTTGAAGGATGGGAGGTCATCAATGAGCAGTTCTTC
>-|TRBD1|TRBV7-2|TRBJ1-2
CASSSGQGYGYTF
TGTGCCAGCAGCTCAGGACAGGGATATGGCTACACCTTC
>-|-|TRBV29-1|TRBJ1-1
CSVVGVLGKNTEAFF
TGCAGCGTTGTGGGAGTTTTAGGGAAGAACACTGAAGCTTTCTTT
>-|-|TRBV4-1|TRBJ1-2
CASSQEETTLIYGYTF
TGCGCCAGCAGCCAAGAGGAGACCACTTTGATCTATGGCTACACCTTC
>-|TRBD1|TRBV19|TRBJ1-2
CASSSGQGVGYGYTF
TGTGCCAGTAGTTCGGGACAGGGAGTCGGCTATGGCTACACCTTC
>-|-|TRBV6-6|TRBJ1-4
CASSYSDPSGEKLFF
TGTGCCAGCAGTTACTCCGACCCTTCGGGGGAAAAACTGTTTTTT
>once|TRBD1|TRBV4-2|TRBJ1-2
CASSPRPGTGYYGYTF
TGTGCCAGCAGCCCCCGCCCCGGGACAGGGTACTATGGCTACACCTTC
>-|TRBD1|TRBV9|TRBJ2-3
CASSKGTGPPDTQYF
TGTGCCAGCAGCAAGGGGACAGGGCCCCCAGATACGCAGTATTTT
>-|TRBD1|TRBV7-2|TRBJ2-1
CASSLGRTGDAEQFF
TGTGCCAGCAGCTTAGGTAGGACAGGGGACGCTGAGCAGTTCTTC
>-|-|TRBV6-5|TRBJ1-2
CASSYGGTASYGYTF
TGTGCCAGCAGTTACGGCGGGACGGCTTCTTATGGCTACACCTTC
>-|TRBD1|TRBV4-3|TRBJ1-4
CASSQGTGANEKLFF
TGCGCCAGCAGCCAAGGGACAGGGGCGAATGAAAAACTGTTTTTT
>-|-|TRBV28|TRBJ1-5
CASSLGRQPQHF
TGTGCCAGCAGTTTGGGGCGTCAGCCCCAGCATTTT
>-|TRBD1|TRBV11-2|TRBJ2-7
CASSLVRGRRYEQYF
TGTGCCAGCAGCTTAGTCAGGGGGCGCCGGTACGAGCAGTACTTC
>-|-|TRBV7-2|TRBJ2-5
CASSHPSRGETQYF
TGTGCCAGCAGCCACCCCTCCAGGGGAGAGACCCAGTACTTC
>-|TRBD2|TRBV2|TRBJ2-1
CASSERTSSRNEQFF
TGTGCCAGCAGCGAGAGGACTAGTAGTCGGAATGAGCAGTTCTTC
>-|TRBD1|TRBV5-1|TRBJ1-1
CASSLFGTGGPEAFF
TGCGCCAGCAGCCTGTTTGGGACAGGGGGCCCTGAAGCTTTCTTT
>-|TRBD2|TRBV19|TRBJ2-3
CASSRTSGMYTQYF
TGTGCCAGTAGTCGGACTAGCGGGATGTATACGCAGTATTTT
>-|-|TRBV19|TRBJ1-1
CASSTFARAGNTEAFF
TGTGCCAGTAGTACGTTCGCCAGGGCTGGGAACACTGAAGCTTTCTTT
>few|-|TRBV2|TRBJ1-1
CASSEHGVGTEAFF
TGTGCCAGCAGTGAACACGGGGTTGGCACTGAAGCTTTCTTT
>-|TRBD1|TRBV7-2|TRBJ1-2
CASSTQGDRTGYTF
TGTGCCAGCAGCACCCAGGGGGACAGAACGGGCTACACCTTC
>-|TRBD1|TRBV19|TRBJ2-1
CASTRDRGNEQFF
TGTGCCAGTACTCGGGACAGGGGGAATGAGCAGTTCTTC
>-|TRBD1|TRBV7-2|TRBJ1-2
CASSVTGEIYTF
TGTGCCAGCAGCGTGACAGGGGAGATCTACACCTTC
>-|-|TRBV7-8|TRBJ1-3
CASSPRAQLFLNTIYF
TGTGCCAGCAGCCCCAGAGCGCAGCTCTTTTTAAACACCATATATTTT
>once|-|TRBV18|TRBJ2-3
CASSPRQGSITDTQYF
TGTGCCAGCTCACCTCGGCAGGGATCCATCACAGATACGCAGTATTTT
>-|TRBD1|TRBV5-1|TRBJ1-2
CASSSPKTGSGYGYTF
TGCGCCAGCAGCTCACCCAAGACAGGGTCGGGCTATGGCTACACCTTC
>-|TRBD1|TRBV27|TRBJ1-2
CASSPILGTGGRHGYTF
TGTGCCAGCAGCCCAATTTTAGGGACAGGGGGTAGGCATGGCTACACCTTC
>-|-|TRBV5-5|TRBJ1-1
CASSLYVANTEAFF
TGTGCCAGCAGCTTGTATGTGGCAAACACTGAAGCTTTCTTT
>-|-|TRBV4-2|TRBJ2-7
CASSQDYGGASSYEQYF
TGTGCCAGCAGCCAAGATTACGGCGGGGCGAGCTCCTACGAGCAGTACTTC
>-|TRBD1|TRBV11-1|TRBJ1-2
CASSHRTGKDGYTF
TGTGCCAGCAGCCACCGGACAGGGAAGGATGGCTACACCTTC
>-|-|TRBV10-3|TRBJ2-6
CALGQGSGANVLTF
TGTGCCCTCGGCCAGGGCTCTGGGGCCAACGTCCTGACTTTC
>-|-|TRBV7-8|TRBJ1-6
CASSLAQGNSPLHF
TGTGCCAGCAGCTTAGCGCAGGGGAATTCACCCCTCCACTTT
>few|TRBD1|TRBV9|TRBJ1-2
CASSGDSFLLGYTF
TGTGCCAGCAGCGGGGACAGTTTCCTATTGGGCTACACCTTC
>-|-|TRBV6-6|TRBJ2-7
CASSAGSYEQYF
TGTGCCAGCAGTGCCGGTTCCTACGAGCAGTACTTC
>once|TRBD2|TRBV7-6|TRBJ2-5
CASSQTSGANHQETQYF
TGTGCCAGCAGCCAAACTAGCGGGGCGAACCACCAAGAGACCCAGTACTTC
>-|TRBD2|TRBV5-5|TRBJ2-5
CASSLEGLAGSETQYF
TGTGCCAGCAGCTTGGAGGGACTAGCGGGATCGGAGACCCAGTACTTC
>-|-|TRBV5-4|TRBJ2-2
CASSLAGGTGELFF
TGTGCCAGCAGCTTGGCCGGGGGCACCGGGGAGCTGTTTTTT